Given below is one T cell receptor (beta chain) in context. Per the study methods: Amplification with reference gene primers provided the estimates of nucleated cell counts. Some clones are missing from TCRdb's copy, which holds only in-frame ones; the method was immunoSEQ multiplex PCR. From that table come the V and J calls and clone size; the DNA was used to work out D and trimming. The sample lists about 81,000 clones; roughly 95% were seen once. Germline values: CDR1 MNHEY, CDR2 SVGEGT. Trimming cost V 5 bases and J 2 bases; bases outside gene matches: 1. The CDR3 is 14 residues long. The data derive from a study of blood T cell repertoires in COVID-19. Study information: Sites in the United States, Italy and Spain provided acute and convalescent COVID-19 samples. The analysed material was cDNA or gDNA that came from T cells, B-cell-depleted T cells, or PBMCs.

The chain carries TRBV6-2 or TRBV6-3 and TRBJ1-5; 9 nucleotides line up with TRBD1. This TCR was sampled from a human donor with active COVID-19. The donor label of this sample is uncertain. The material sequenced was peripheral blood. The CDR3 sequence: CASSRDRGNQPQHF. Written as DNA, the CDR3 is TGTGCCAGCAGTAGGGACAGGGGCAATCAGCCCCAGCATTTT.